Here is one TCR beta chain with its context. The antigen is unknown. Clones were read by immunoSEQ multiplex PCR, and TCRdb kept only the in-frame ones, dropping some. The data show roughly 30,000 clones, with under 90% seen just once and 1.3% held by the top ten. These data belong to a study of T cell responses to AZD1222 COVID-19 vaccine. CDR3 size: 16 residues. Germline CDR1 and CDR2: SGHDT and YYEEEE. With V trimmed by 4 bases and J by 5 bases, 13 bases remained unmatched. Findings and caveats of the study: Spike-wide vaccine-associated CD4 TCRs dominated at 160-218 and 743-854.

This TCR came from an adult in good health. The sample here was peripheral blood, taken on day 0 of AZD1222 vaccination. The chain is built from TRBV5-6 and TRBJ2-7, with 9 nucleotides matching TRBD1. The CDR3 nucleotides read TGTGCCAGCAGCGCTCCCGGGACAGGGAATGAGCACGAGCAGTACTTC. This sequence encodes CASSAPGTGNEHEQYF.